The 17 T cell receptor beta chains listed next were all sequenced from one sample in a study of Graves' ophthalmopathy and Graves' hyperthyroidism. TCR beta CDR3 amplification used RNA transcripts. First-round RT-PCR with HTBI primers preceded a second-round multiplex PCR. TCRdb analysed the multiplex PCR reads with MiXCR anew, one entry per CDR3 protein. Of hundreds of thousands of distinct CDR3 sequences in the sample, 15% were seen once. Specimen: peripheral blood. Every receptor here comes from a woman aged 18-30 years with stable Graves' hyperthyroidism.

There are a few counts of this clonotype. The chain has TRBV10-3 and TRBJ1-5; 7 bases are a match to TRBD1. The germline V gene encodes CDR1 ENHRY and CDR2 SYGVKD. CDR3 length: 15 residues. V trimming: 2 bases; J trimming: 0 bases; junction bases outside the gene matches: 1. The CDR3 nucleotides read TGTGCCATCAGTGAGGGACAGGATAGCAATCAGCCCCAGCATTTT. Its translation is CAISEGQDSNQPQHF.

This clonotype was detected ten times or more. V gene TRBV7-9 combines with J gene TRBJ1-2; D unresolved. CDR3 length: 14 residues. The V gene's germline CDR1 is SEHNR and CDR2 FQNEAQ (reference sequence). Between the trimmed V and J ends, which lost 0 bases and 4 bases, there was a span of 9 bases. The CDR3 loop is CASSLAGRLYGYTF. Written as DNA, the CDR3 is TGTGCCAGCAGCTTAGCCGGGAGACTCTATGGCTACACCTTC.

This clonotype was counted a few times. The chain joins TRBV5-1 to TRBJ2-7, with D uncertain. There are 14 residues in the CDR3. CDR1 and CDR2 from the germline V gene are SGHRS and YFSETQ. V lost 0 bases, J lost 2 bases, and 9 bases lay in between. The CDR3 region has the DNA TGCGCCAGCAGCTTGGACGGCGGAACCTACGAGCAGTACTTC. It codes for CASSLDGGTYEQYF.

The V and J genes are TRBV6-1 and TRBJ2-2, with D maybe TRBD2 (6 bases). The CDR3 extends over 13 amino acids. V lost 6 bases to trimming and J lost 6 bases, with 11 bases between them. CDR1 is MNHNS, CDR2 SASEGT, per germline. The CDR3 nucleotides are TGTGCCAGCAGGAGGGACTCGTCCGGGGAGCTGTTTTTT. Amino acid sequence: CASRRDSSGELFF.

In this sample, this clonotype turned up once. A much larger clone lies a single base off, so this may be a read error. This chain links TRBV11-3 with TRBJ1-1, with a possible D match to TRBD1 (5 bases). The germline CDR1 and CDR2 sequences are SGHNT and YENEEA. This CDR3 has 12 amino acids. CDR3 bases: TGTGCCAGCGGGGGTCGGGCCACTGAAGCTTGCTTT. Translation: CASGGRATEACF. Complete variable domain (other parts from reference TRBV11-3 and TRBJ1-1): EAGVVQSPRYKIIEKKQPVAFWCNPISGHNTLYWYLQNLGQGPELLIRYENEEAVDDSQLPKDRFSAERLKGVDSTLKIQPAELGDSAVYLCASGGRATEACFGQGTRLTVV.

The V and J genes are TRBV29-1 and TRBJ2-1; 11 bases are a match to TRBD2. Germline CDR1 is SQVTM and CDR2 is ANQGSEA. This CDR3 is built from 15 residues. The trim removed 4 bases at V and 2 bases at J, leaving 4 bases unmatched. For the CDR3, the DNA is TGCAGCGTTGCCACTAGCGGGGGTACCTACAATGAGCAGTTCTTC. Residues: CSVATSGGTYNEQFF.

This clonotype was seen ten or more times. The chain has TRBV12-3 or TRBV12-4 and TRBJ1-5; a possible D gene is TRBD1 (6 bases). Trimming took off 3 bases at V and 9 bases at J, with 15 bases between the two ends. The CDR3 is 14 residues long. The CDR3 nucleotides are TGTGCCAGCAGTTTGGGGGGGGCTGGGAGGCCCCAGCATTTT. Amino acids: CASSLGGAGRPQHF.

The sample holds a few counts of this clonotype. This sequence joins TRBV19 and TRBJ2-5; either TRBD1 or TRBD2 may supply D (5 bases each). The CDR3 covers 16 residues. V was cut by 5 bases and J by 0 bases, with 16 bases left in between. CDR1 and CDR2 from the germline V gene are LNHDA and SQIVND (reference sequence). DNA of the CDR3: TGTGCCAGTAGTCCCGGGACCCGGCGGGACCAAGAGACCCAGTACTTC. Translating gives CASSPGTRRDQETQYF.

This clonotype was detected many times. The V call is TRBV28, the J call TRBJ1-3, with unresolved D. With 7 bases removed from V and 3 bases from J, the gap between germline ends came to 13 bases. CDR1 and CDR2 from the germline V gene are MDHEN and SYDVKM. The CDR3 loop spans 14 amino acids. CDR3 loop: CASTFSSLGNTIYF. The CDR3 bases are TGTGCCAGCACCTTCTCATCTCTTGGAAACACCATATATTTT.

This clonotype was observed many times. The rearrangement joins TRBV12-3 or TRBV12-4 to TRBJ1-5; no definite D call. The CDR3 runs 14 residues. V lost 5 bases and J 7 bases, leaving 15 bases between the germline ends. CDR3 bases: TGTGCCAGCAGTCCCAGGAGAGGTGGCCAGCCCCAGCATTTT. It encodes CASSPRRGGQPQHF.

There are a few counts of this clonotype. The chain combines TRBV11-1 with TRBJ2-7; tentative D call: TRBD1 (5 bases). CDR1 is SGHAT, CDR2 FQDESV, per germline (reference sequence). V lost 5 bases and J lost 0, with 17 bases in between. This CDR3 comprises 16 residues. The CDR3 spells CASSPSQGHSSYEQYF. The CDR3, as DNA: TGTGCCAGCAGCCCCTCCCAGGGTCATAGCTCCTACGAGCAGTACTTC.

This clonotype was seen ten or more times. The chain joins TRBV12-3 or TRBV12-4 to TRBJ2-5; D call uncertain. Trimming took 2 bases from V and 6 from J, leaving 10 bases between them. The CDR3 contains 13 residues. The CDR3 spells CASSLSAVQTQYF. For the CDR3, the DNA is TGTGCCAGCAGTTTATCAGCTGTCCAGACCCAGTACTTC.

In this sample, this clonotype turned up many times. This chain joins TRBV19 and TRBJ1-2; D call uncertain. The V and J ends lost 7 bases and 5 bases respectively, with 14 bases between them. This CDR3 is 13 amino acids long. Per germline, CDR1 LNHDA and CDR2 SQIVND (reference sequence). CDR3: CASNGMEKYGYTF. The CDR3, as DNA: TGTGCCAGTAACGGGATGGAAAAGTATGGCTACACCTTC.

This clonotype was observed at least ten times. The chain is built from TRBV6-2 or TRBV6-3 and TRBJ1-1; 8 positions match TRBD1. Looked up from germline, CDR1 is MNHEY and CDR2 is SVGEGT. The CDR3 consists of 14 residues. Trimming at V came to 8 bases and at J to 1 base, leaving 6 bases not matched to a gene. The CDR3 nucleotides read TGTGCCAGCCTTAGGACAGGGCAGAACACTGAAGCTTTCTTT. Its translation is CASLRTGQNTEAFF.

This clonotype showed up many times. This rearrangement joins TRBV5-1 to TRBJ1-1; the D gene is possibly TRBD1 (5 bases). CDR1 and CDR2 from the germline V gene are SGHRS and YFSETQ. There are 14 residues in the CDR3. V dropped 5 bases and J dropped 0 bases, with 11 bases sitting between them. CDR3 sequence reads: CASRTGGMNTEAFF. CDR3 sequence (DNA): TGCGCCAGCAGGACCGGGGGTATGAACACTGAAGCTTTCTTT.

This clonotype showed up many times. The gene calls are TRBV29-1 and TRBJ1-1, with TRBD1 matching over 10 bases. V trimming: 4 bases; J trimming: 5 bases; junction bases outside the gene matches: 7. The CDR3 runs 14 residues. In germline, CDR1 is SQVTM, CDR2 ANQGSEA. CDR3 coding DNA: TGCAGCGTTGCGACAGGGGGCGCATTGACTGAAGCTTTCTTT. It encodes CSVATGGALTEAFF.

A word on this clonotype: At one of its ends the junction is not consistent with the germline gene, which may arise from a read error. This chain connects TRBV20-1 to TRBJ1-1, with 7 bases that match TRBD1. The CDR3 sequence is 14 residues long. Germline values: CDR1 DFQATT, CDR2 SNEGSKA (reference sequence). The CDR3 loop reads CSARDLVRGTDAFF. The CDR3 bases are TGCAGTGCTAGAGACCTGGTCAGGGGGACTGATGCTTTCTTT.